This TCR beta chain stems from a study of T-cell reconstitution after alpha-beta-depleted transplantation in children. Comments on this clonotype: The antigen is undetermined.

Study-wide results and caveats: Newly produced T cells mostly provided counts and TCRbeta diversity after one year, as hyperexpanded clones declined. Several patients had high TCRbeta diversity at day 60; it came from surviving recipient T cells and thymic progenitors. About two months after transplant, alpha-beta T cells reportedly came from several hundred expanded graft clones.

Preparation of the TCRbeta library used unique molecular identifiers. Each CDR3 protein is one row after TCRdb ran MiXCR on the PCR reads. The sample has about 130,000 distinct CDR3 sequences; about a tenth are singletons. The sequence derives from a girl under three years old who had a stem cell transplant for combined immunodeficiency, so the T cells may come from the graft donor. The starting material was PBMCs, mostly from graft donor cells, obtained 180 days after TCRalphabeta/CD19-depleted stem cell transplant.

The CDR3 coding sequence is TGCAGTGCTAGAGGCTCTAGGGGGGGGTACAATGAGCAGTTCTTC. Encoded protein: CSARGSRGGYNEQFF. The chain has TRBV20-1 and TRBJ2-1; TRBD2 is a possible D gene (7 bases). V was shortened by 1 base and J by 4 bases, with 14 bases between the two germline ends. Germline V gene lookup returns CDR1 DFQATT and CDR2 SNEGSKA (reference sequence). The CDR3 sequence is 15 residues long.